This is a list of T cell receptor beta chains from one sample in a study. A single record per CDR3 protein comes from TCRdb applying MiXCR to the RT-PCR reads. The data contain hundreds of thousands of distinct CDR3 sequences, 14% of them singletons. Sequencing input: memory CD4+ T cells from blood. The receptors shown here come from a female donor in good health, serving as a healthy control. CDR3s include the opening cysteine and the closing phenylalanine or tryptophan. Fields, in order: J gene, clone size, D gene, V gene, CDR3 DNA, CDR3 protein. A D gene is named only where the DNA matches it firmly. Some rows have no size entry. The others give once, few or many, or a class for an expanded clone.

>TRBJ1-2|NA|TRBD1|TRBV5-6
TGTGCCAGCAGCTGGGGACTGGACAGGGGACGGAATGTGATCTATGGCTACACCTTC
CASSWGLDRGRNVIYGYTF
>TRBJ1-6|NA|TRBD1|TRBV6-1
TGTGCCAGCAGTGGGGAGACAGGGAATTCACCCCTCCACTTT
CASSGETGNSPLHF
>TRBJ2-1|few|NA|TRBV27
TGTGCCAGCAGTGATTGGGCAGAGCAGTTCTTC
CASSDWAEQFF
>TRBJ1-1|many|TRBD1|TRBV10-3
TGTGCCATCAGAAAGGACAGGGGGCGATCTGAAGCTTTCTTT
CAIRKDRGRSEAFF
>TRBJ1-2|few|NA|TRBV3-1
TGTGCCAGCAGCCAAGCCTGGTATGGCTACACCTTC
CASSQAWYGYTF
>TRBJ2-2|NA|TRBD1|TRBV5-1
TGCGCCAGCAGCCTATGGACAGGGTCAAACACCGGGGAGCTGTTTTTT
CASSLWTGSNTGELFF
>TRBJ2-3|many|TRBD2|TRBV7-2
TGTGCCAGCAGCCCCACGGCGGGAGCGACAGATACGCAGTATTTT
CASSPTAGATDTQYF
>TRBJ2-1|few|TRBD2|TRBV7-2
TGTGCCAGCAGTCCCAGTAGAGCTAGCGGTTACAATGAGCAGTTCTTC
CASSPSRASGYNEQFF
>TRBJ2-2|NA|TRBD2|TRBV24-1
TGTGCCACCAGTGACCCCAGCAGCGGGGCCAACATTGGGGAGCTGTTTTTT
CATSDPSSGANIGELFF
>TRBJ2-7|NA|NA|TRBV18
TGTGCCAGCTCCCAGGGAACCTACGAGCAGTACTTC
CASSQGTYEQYF
>TRBJ2-7|once|TRBD1|TRBV20-1
TGCAGTGCTATAGGACAGGGGCTCTACGAGCAGTACTTC
CSAIGQGLYEQYF
>TRBJ2-5|many|NA|TRBV20-1
TGCAGTGCTACCCCGACTACCACGTTCGGGACCCAGTACTTC
CSATPTTTFGTQYF
>TRBJ1-2|few|TRBD1|TRBV6-5
TGTGCCAGCTGCCGGGACAGGGGCGTTTTGTCTTATGGCTACACCTTC
CASCRDRGVLSYGYTF
>TRBJ1-2|many|TRBD1|TRBV5-6
TGTGCCAGCAGCTTCGACAGGGGAAGCTATGGCTACACCTTC
CASSFDRGSYGYTF
>TRBJ2-3|many|NA|TRBV6-5
TGTGCCAGCAGCCGTTCCGGACAGAGCACAGATACGCAGTATTTT
CASSRSGQSTDTQYF
>TRBJ1-4|few|NA|TRBV12-3/TRBV12-4
TGTGCCAGCAGCAGGGGCTCACGGGGTGCTAATGAAAAACTGTTTTTT
CASSRGSRGANEKLFF
>TRBJ1-4|few|NA|TRBV7-2
TGTGCCAGCAGCTCCCGTTCAGGGGATGAAAAACTGTTTTTT
CASSSRSGDEKLFF
>TRBJ1-4|many|NA|TRBV20-1
TGCAGTGCCAGCCGACTTAATGAAAAACTGTTTTTT
CSASRLNEKLFF